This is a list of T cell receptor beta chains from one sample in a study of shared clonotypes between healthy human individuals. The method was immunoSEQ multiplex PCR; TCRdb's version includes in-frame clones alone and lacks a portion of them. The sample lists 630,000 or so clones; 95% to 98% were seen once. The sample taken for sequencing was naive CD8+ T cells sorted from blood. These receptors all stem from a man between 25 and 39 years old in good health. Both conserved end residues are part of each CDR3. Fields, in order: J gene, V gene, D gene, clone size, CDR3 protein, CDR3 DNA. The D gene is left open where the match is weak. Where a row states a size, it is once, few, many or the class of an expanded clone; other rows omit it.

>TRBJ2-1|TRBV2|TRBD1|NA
CASSAGWGQGSEQFF
TGTGCCAGCAGTGCGGGTTGGGGACAGGGTAGTGAGCAGTTCTTC
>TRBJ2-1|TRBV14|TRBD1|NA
CASSQVFPGDSSYNEQFF
TGTGCCAGCAGCCAAGTTTTTCCCGGGGACAGCTCCTACAATGAGCAGTTCTTC
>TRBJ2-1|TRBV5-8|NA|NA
CASSSLASGPWSQFF
TGTGCCAGCAGCTCGCTAGCGTCTGGTCCATGGTCGCAGTTCTTC
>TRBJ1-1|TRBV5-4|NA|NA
CASSLTEQLNTEAFF
TGTGCCAGCAGCTTGACAGAACAGCTGAACACTGAAGCTTTCTTT
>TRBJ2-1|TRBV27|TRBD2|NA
CASSFFASGYYNEQFF
TGTGCCAGCAGTTTCTTTGCTAGCGGCTACTACAATGAGCAGTTCTTC
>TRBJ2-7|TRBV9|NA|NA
CASSLGGAGYEQYF
TGTGCCAGCAGCTTAGGGGGGGCCGGCTACGAGCAGTACTTC
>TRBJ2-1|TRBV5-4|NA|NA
CASSFSGYNEQFF
TGTGCCAGCAGCTTTAGCGGTTACAATGAGCAGTTCTTC
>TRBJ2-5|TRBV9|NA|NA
CASSVGEGTLQQETQYF
TGTGCCAGCAGCGTAGGCGAGGGAACACTACAACAAGAGACCCAGTACTTC
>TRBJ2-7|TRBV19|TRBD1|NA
CASSITDRGTEQYF
TGTGCCAGTAGTATTACGGACAGGGGGACCGAGCAGTACTTC
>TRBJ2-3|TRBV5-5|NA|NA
CASGDFTDTQYF
TGTGCCAGCGGGGACTTTACAGATACGCAGTATTTT
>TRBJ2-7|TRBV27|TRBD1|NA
CASGHPGTGGWEQYF
TGTGCCAGCGGCCACCCCGGGACAGGGGGCTGGGAGCAGTACTTC
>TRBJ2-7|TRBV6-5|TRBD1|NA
CASSKTGYSSYEQYF
TGTGCCAGCAGCAAGACAGGGTATTCATCCTACGAGCAGTACTTC
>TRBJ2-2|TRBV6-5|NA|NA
CASSYSSTGELFF
TGTGCCAGCAGTTACTCGAGCACCGGGGAGCTGTTTTTT
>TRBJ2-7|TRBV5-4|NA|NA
CASSDQGDYEQYF
TGTGCCAGCAGCGACCAGGGCGACTACGAGCAGTACTTC
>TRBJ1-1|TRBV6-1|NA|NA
CASSEDGWGNTEAFF
TGTGCCAGCAGTGAAGACGGGTGGGGGAACACTGAAGCTTTCTTT
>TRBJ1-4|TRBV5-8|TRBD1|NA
CASSSDRDDPNEKLFF
TGTGCCAGCAGCTCGGACAGGGACGACCCTAATGAAAAACTGTTTTTT
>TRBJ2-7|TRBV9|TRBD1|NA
CASSVYRDSYEQYF
TGTGCCAGCAGCGTCTATCGGGACAGCTACGAGCAGTACTTC
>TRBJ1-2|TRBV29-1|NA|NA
CSVDVRDGYTF
TGCAGCGTTGATGTTAGGGATGGCTACACCTTC
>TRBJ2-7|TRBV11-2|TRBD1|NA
CASSLERGHIYEQYF
TGTGCCAGCAGCTTAGAAAGGGGGCACATATACGAGCAGTACTTC
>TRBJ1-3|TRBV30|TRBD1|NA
CAWGTGTGGNTIYF
TGTGCCTGGGGAACCGGGACAGGCGGAAACACCATATATTTT
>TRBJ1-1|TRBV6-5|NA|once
CASKVPGLNTEAFF
TGTGCCAGCAAAGTACCGGGCCTCAACACTGAAGCTTTCTTT
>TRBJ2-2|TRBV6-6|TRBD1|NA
CASSGTGRGELFF
TGTGCCAGCAGTGGGACAGGGCGGGGGGAGCTGTTTTTT
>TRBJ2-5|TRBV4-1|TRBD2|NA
CASSQGGGLVSETQYF
TGCGCCAGCAGCCAAGGGGGGGGACTAGTCTCGGAGACCCAGTACTTC
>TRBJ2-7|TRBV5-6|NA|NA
CASSGVDSPIYEQYF
TGTGCCAGCAGCGGCGTGGATTCCCCCATCTACGAGCAGTACTTC
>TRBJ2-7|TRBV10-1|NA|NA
CASSGSGFGEQYF
TGCGCCAGCAGTGGCAGTGGGTTCGGGGAGCAGTACTTC
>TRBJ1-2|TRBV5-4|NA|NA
CASSLVVGDYGYTF
TGTGCCAGCAGCTTGGTTGTGGGAGACTATGGCTACACCTTC
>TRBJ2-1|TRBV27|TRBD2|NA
CASSFETSGGNEQFF
TGTGCCAGCAGTTTTGAGACTAGCGGTGGGAATGAGCAGTTCTTC